This is a list of T cell receptor beta chains from one sample in a study of blood T cell repertoires in COVID-19. Generated by immunoSEQ multiplex PCR, the TCRdb table keeps only in-frame clones and is missing some. The table lists about 200,000 clones, about 84% of them singletons, with about 6% in the top ten. Sequences were obtained from PBMCs or T cells enriched from blood (not recorded which). The receptors come from a man in his forties with acute COVID-19. Both conserved end residues are part of each CDR3. D genes are given only for firm matches. Clone size appears in some rows only: once, few, many, or a class for an expanded clone.

CDR3nt	CDR3aa	j_gene	abundance	d_gene	v_gene
TGCAGTGCTGTAACTGAGACCCAGTACTTC	CSAVTETQYF	TRBJ2-5	.	.	TRBV20-1
TGCAGCGCCGCCAGGGAGGGTAGAAAGCAGTACTTC	CSAAREGRKQYF	TRBJ2-7	few	TRBD2	TRBV29-1
TGTGCCAGCAGTTACGTAACTAGCGCCAATGAGCAGTTCTTC	CASSYVTSANEQFF	TRBJ2-1	.	TRBD2	TRBV6-5
TGCGCCAGCAGCTTGGACAGGAATAATTCACCCCTCCACTTT	CASSLDRNNSPLHF	TRBJ1-6	.	.	TRBV5-1
TGTGCCAGCAGGAGGTCGACTAATGAAAAACTGTTTTTT	CASRRSTNEKLFF	TRBJ1-4	.	.	TRBV2
TGTGCCACCAGCAGGATACAGGTGCAGGGGAGGGCTGAAGCTTTCTTT	CATSRIQVQGRAEAFF	TRBJ1-1	.	.	TRBV15
TGTGCCAGCAGCTCTAGCGGGAGTAGTGAGCAGTTCTTC	CASSSSGSSEQFF	TRBJ2-1	.	TRBD2	TRBV27
TGTGCCAGCAGCTTTTCTCCGGGGGCTGAAGCTTTCTTT	CASSFSPGAEAFF	TRBJ1-1	.	.	TRBV5-4
TGTGCCAGTAGTATTCAGGGCGCCTCGAATTCACCCCTCCACTTT	CASSIQGASNSPLHF	TRBJ1-6	.	.	TRBV19
TGTGCCAGTAGTACCCCCCCCGTCTCTGGAAACACCATATATTTT	CASSTPPVSGNTIYF	TRBJ1-3	.	.	TRBV19
TGCAGCGTGGAGCTTGACAGGGTCCGTGAAAAACTGTTTTTT	CSVELDRVREKLFF	TRBJ1-4	.	TRBD1	TRBV29-1
TGTGCCAGCAGCGTAGAAAGGACAGGGGATGAAAAACTGTTTTTT	CASSVERTGDEKLFF	TRBJ1-4	.	TRBD1	TRBV9
TGTGCCAGCTCACCCAGGTCGGGGGACAGGGGGCTTGATACGCAGTATTTT	CASSPRSGDRGLDTQYF	TRBJ2-3	.	TRBD1	TRBV18
TGTGCCACCAGTGATCGTCGGGGGAGGAGGACAGATACGCAGTATTTT	CATSDRRGRRTDTQYF	TRBJ2-3	many	.	TRBV24-1
TGTGCCAGCACCGGGGACAGCGTTTATGGCTACACCTTC	CASTGDSVYGYTF	TRBJ1-2	.	TRBD1	TRBV28
TGTGCCAGCAGTTCCTCAGGGGGCCCCGGGGCTTTCTTT	CASSSSGGPGAFF	TRBJ1-1	.	TRBD1	TRBV6-5
TGTGCCAGCAGGACGATCCAGGGGGTTGACTATGGCTACACCTTC	CASRTIQGVDYGYTF	TRBJ1-2	.	TRBD1	TRBV2
TGTGCCCTACACAGGGGATCCCATGGCTACACCTTC	CALHRGSHGYTF	TRBJ1-2	.	TRBD1	TRBV30
TGTGCCAGCAGCCAAGATCCCCGGACAGGGGACGAGCAGTACTTC	CASSQDPRTGDEQYF	TRBJ2-7	few	TRBD1	TRBV3-1/TRBV3-2
TGTGCCAGTAAGGACAGGGACGTAATCACGCCCCAGCATTTT	CASKDRDVITPQHF	TRBJ1-5	.	TRBD1	TRBV19
TGTGCCTGGAGGGGCCTAAGGGGCGGTGGCTACACCTTC	CAWRGLRGGGYTF	TRBJ1-2	.	.	TRBV30